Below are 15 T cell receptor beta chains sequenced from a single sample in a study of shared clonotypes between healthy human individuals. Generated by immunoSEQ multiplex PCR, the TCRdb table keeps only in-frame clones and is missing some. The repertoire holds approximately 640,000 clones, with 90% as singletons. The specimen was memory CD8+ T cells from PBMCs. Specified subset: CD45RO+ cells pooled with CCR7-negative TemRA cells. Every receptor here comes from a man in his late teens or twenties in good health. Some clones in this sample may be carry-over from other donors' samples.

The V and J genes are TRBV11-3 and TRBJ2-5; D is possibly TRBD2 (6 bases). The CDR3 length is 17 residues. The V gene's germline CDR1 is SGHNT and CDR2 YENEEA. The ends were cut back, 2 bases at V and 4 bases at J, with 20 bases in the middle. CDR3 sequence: CASSLTPKGRKAETQYF. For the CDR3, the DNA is TGTGCCAGCAGCTTAACCCCCAAAGGGAGGAAGGCAGAGACCCAGTACTTC.

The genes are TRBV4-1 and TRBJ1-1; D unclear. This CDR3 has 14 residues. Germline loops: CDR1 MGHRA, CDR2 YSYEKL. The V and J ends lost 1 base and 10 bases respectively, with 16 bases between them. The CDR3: CASSQALVSPGAFF. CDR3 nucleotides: TGCGCCAGCAGCCAAGCCCTGGTATCCCCTGGAGCTTTCTTT.

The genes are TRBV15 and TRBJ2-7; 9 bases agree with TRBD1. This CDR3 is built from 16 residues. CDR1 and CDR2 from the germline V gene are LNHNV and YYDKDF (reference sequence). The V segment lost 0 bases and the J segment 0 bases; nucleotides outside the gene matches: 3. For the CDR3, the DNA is TGTGCCACCAGCAGAGACCGGGACAGGGCCTCCTACGAGCAGTACTTC. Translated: CATSRDRDRASYEQYF.

Here the CDR3 reads CASSYNGRATNEQFF. The DNA of the CDR3 is TGTGCCAGCAGTTATAACGGGAGGGCCACCAATGAGCAGTTCTTC. The chain recombines TRBV5-4 with TRBJ2-1, with 8 positions matching TRBD2. The germline V gene encodes CDR1 SGHNT and CDR2 YYREEE (reference sequence). The CDR3 is 15 amino acids. The V segment lost 5 bases and the J segment 6 bases; nucleotides outside the gene matches: 10. The whole variable domain, remainder taken from reference TRBV5-4 and TRBJ2-1, is ETGVTQSPTHLIKTRGQQVTLRCSSQSGHNTVSWYQQALGQGPQFIFQYYREEENGRGNFPPRFSGLQFPNYSSELNVNALELDDSALYLCASSYNGRATNEQFFGPGTRLTVL.

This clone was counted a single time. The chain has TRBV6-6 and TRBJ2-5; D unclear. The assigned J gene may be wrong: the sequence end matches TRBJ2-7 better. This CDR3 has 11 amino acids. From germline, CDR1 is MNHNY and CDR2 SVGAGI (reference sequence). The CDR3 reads CASGGTYEQYF. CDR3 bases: TGTGCCAGCGGCGGTACATACGAGCAGTACTTC.

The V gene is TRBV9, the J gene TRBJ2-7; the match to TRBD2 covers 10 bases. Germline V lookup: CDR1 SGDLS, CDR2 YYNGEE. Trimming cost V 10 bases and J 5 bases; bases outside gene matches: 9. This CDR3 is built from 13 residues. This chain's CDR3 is CAQSRLAGNEQYF. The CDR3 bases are TGTGCCCAAAGTAGACTAGCGGGCAACGAGCAGTACTTC.

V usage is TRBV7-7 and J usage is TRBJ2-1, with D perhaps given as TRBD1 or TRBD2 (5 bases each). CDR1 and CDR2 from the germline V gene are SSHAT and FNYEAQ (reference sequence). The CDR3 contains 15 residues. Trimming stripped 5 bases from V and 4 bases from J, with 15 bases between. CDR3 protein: CASSLYTGAYNEQFF. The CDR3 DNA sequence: TGTGCCAGCAGCCTCTATACCGGGGCTTACAATGAGCAGTTCTTC.

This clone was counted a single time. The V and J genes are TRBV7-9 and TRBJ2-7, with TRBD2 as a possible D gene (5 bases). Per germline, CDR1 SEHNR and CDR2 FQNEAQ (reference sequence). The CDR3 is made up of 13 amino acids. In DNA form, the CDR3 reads TGTGCGACGCGGGCGGCCGACGCCTACGAGCAGTACTTC. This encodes CATRAADAYEQYF.

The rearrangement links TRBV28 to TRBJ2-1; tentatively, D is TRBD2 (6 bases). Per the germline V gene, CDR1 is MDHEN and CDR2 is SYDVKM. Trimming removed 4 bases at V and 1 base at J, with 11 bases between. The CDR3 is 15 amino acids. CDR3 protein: CASSYLALSYNEQFF. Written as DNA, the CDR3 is TGTGCCAGCAGTTACCTAGCGTTGTCCTACAATGAGCAGTTCTTC.

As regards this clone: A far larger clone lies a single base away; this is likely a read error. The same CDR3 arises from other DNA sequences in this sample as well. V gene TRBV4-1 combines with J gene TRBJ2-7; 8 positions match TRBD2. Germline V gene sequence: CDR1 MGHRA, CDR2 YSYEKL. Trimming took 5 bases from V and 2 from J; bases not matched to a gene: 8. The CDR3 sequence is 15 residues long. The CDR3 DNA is TGCGCCAGCAGCGAAGGGCTAGCGGGCCCCTACGAGCAGTACTTC. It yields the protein CASSEGLAGPYEQYF.

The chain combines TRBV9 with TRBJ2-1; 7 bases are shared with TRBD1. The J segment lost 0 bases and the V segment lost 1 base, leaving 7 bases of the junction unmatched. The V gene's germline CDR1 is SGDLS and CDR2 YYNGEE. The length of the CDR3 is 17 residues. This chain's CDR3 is CASSVLTGQSSYNEQFF. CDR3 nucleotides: TGTGCCAGCAGCGTACTGACAGGGCAAAGCTCCTACAATGAGCAGTTCTTC. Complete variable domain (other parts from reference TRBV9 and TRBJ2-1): DSGVTQTPKHLITATGQRVTLRCSPRSGDLSVYWYQQSLDQGLQFLIQYYNGEERAKGNILERFSAQQFPDLHSELNLSSLELGDSALYFCASSVLTGQSSYNEQFFGPGTRLTVL.

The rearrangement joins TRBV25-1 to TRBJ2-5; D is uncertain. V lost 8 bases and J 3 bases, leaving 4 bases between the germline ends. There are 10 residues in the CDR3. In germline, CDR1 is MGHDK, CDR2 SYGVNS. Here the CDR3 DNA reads TGTGCCAGCGGCAAAGAGACCCAGTACTTC. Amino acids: CASGKETQYF.

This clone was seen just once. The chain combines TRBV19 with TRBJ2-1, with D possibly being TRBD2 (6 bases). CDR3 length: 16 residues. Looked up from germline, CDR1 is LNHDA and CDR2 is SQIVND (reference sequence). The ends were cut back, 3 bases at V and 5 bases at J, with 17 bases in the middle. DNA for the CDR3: TGTGCCAGTAGTATTGAGGGGCCCCGCGGGAACAATGAGCAGTTCTTC. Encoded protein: CASSIEGPRGNNEQFF.

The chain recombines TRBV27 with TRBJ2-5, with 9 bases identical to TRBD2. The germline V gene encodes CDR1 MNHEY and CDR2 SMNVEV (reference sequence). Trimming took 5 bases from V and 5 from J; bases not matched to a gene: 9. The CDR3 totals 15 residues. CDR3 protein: CASSTRTSELETQYF. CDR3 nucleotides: TGTGCCAGCAGTACCCGGACTAGCGAATTGGAGACCCAGTACTTC.

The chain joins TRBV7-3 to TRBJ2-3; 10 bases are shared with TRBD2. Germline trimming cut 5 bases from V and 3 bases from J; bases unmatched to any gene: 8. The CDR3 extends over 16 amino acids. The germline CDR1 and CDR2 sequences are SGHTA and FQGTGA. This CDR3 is CASSHPRAGGTDTQYF. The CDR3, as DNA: TGTGCCAGCAGCCATCCGAGAGCGGGAGGGACAGATACGCAGTATTTT.